The TCR beta chain under discussion was sequenced for a study of vaccination and CD4 T cells after COVID-19. Study context: Some 10 convalescent cases were mild and one was severe, and all had been SARS-CoV-2 positive by nasal swab PCR.

The Oncomine TCR Beta short-read assay sequenced DNA from cultured CD4+ T cells. Each CDR3 protein is one row after TCRdb ran MiXCR on the PCR reads. The table includes roughly 8,400 distinct CDR3 sequences, under 75% detected once. Concerning this clonotype itself: The antigen is unknown.

The CDR3 totals 15 residues. The germline CDR1 and CDR2 sequences are SGHRS and YFSETQ. V was cut by 1 base and J by 2 bases, with 11 bases left in between. Noted treatment: approximately 11-day PBMC culture with coronavirus spike peptide pools or control peptides (ViraFEST assay). Following expansion of antigen-specific T cells with peptide pools, ViraFEST then sequenced TCRs. The gene calls are TRBV5-1 and TRBJ2-3, with D tentatively TRBD1 (5 bases). The sample was cultured CD4+ T cells from blood, taken after SARS-CoV-2 vaccination. This sequence originates from a human donor with COVID-19. CDR3 region: CASSLRGTTTDTQYF. The CDR3 DNA is TGCGCCAGCAGCTTGAGGGGCACTACCACAGATACGCAGTATTTT.